The present entry profiles one T cell receptor (beta chain) with its context. Assay used: immunoSEQ multiplex PCR; TCRdb lists only in-frame clones, some missing. Of about 240,000 clones in the sample, 70% to 90% are singletons; the top ten hold 1.2%. These data come from a study of cytomegalovirus exposure and HLA in healthy donors. Looked up from germline, CDR1 is SNHLY and CDR2 is FYNNEI. The CDR3 runs to 15 residues. V was trimmed by 3 bases and J by 3 bases, leaving 12 bases between them. What was sequenced was PBMCs. The chain links TRBV2 to TRBJ1-3; possible D gene TRBD1, 5 bases. The TCR comes from a young woman in good health and CMV-seropositive. CDR3 protein: CASSDRQIYGNTIYF. In nucleotides, the CDR3 is TGTGCCAGCAGTGATAGACAGATTTATGGAAACACCATATATTTT. Filled out from reference TRBV2 and TRBJ1-3, the complete variable domain reads EPEVTQTPSHQVTQMGQEVILRCVPISNHLYFYWYRQILGQKVEFLVSFYNNEISEKSEIFDDQFSVERPDGSNFTLKIRSTKLEDSAMYFCASSDRQIYGNTIYFGEGSWLTVV.